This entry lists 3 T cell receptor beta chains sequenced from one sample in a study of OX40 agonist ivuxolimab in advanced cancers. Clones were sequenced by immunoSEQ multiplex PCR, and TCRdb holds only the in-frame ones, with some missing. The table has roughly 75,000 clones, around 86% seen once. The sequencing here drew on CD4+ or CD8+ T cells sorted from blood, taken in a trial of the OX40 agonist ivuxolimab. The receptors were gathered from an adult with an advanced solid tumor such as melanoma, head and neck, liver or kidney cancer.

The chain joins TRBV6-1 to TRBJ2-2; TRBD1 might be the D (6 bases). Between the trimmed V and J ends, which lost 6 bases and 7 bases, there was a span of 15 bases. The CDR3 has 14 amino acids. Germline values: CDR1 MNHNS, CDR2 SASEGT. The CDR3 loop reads CASRSTGSHGELFF. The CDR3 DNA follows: TGTGCCAGCAGGAGCACAGGGTCACACGGGGAGCTGTTTTTT.

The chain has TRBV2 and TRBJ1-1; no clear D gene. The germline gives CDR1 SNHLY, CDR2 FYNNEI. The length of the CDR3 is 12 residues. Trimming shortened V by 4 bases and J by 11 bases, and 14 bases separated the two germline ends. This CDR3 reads CASSAGVLGAFF. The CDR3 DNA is TGTGCCAGCAGTGCCGGGGTACTTGGGGCTTTCTTT.

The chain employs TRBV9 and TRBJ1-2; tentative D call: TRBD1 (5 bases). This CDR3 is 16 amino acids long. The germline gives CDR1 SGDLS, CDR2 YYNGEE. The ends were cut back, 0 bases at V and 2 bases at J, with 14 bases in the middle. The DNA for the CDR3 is TGTGCCAGCAGCGTAGAACCCTGGGGGGGGAACTATGGCTACACCTTC. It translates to CASSVEPWGGNYGYTF.